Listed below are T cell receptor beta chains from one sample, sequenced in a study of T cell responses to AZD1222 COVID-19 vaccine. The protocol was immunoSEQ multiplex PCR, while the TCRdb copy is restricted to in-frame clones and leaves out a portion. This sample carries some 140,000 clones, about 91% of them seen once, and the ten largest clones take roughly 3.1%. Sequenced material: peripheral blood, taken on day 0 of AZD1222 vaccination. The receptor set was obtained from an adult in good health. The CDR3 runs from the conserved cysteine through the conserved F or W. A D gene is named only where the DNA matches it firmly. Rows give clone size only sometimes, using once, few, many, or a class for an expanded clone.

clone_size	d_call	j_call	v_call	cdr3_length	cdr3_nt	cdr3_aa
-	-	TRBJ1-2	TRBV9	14	TGTGCCAGCAGCGGCTTGCGTGGGTCGGGTGGCTACACCTTC	CASSGLRGSGGYTF
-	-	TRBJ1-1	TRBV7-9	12	TGTGCCAGCAGCCAAAACCGACCGAAAGCTTTCTTT	CASSQNRPKAFF
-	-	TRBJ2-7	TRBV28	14	TGTGCCAGCAGTTTGAGGGATGCTCCTCAGGGGCAGTACTTC	CASSLRDAPQGQYF
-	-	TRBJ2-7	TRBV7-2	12	TGTGCCAGCAGCTTGTATTTGAACGAGCAGTACTTC	CASSLYLNEQYF
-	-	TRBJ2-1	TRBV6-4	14	TGTGCCAGCAGTGTCGACCCGGAGGCCAATGAGCAGTTCTTC	CASSVDPEANEQFF
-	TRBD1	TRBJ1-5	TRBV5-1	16	TGCGCCAGCAGCACCCAATGGACAGGGAGTGGGCAGCCCCAGCATTTT	CASSTQWTGSGQPQHF
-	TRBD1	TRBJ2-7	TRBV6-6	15	TGTGCCAGCAGCCGAGTCGGACAGGGGGCGAGTGAGCAGTACTTC	CASSRVGQGASEQYF
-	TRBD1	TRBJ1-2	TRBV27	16	TGTGCCAGCAGTTCGAAATTGAGGGGGCGAGCGTATGGCTACACCTTC	CASSSKLRGRAYGYTF
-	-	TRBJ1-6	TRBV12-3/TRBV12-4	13	TGTGCCAGCACCATCGCGGGGGATTCACCCCTCCACTTT	CASTIAGDSPLHF
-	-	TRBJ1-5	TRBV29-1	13	TGCAGCGTTGGGGGGGTGAGCAATCAGCCCCAGCATTTT	CSVGGVSNQPQHF
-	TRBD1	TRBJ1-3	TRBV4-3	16	TGCGCCAGCAGCCGCGGACAGGGTGGAGTTGGAAACACCATATATTTT	CASSRGQGGVGNTIYF
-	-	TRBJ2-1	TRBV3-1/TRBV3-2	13	TGTGCCAGCAGCCAAGAAGGGGCGGATGAGCAGTTCTTC	CASSQEGADEQFF
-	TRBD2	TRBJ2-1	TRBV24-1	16	TGTGCCACCAGTGATCCGACTAGCGGGAGCTACAATGAGCAGTTCTTC	CATSDPTSGSYNEQFF
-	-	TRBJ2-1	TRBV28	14	TGTGCCACCTCCGGGACACCGGTGGTCAATGAGCAGTTCTTC	CATSGTPVVNEQFF
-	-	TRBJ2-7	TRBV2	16	TGTGCCAGCAGCCCCATCGGGGGCGAACCCTCCTACGAGCAGTACTTC	CASSPIGGEPSYEQYF
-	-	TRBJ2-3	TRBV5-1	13	TGCGCCAGCAGCTTGGGGGAAGGGGATACGCAGTATTTT	CASSLGEGDTQYF
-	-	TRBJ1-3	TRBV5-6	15	TGTGCCAGCAGCCCGGGACCGCTCGTTGGAAACACCATATATTTT	CASSPGPLVGNTIYF
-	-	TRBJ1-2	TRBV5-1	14	TGCGCCAGCAGCTTGGAGGGTGAAGAGAATGGCTACACCTTC	CASSLEGEENGYTF
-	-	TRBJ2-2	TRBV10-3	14	TGTGCCATCAGGGAGAAAGGGGGCACCGGGGAGCTGTTTTTT	CAIREKGGTGELFF
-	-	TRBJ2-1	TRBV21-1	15	TGTGCCAGCAGCAAAGTCGGGACAGGGTACAATGAGCAGTTCTTC	CASSKVGTGYNEQFF
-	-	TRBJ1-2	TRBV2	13	TGTGCCAGCAGTGTTAGCAGGGAGGAGGGCTACACCTTC	CASSVSREEGYTF
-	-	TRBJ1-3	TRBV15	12	TGTGCCACCAGCGACAGGGGAAACACCATATATTTT	CATSDRGNTIYF
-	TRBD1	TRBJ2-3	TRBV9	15	TGTGCCAGCAGCGTAGTGGGACAGGGGGGGGATACGCAGTATTTT	CASSVVGQGGDTQYF
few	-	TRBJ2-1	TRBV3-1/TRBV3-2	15	TGTGCCAGCAGCCGGACAGAAAGCTCCTACAATGAGCAGTTCTTC	CASSRTESSYNEQFF
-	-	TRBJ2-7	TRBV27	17	TGTGCCAGCAGTTTTGGGGTTAGGGGGGGGGACCCCTACGAGCAGTACTTC	CASSFGVRGGDPYEQYF
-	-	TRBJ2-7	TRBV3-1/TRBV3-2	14	TGTGCCAGCAGCCCCGGTATAGCCGCCGACGAGCAGTACTTC	CASSPGIAADEQYF
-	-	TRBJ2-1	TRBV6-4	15	TGTGCCAGCAGTGATGAGAAGCGAATAAACAATGAGCAGTTCTTC	CASSDEKRINNEQFF